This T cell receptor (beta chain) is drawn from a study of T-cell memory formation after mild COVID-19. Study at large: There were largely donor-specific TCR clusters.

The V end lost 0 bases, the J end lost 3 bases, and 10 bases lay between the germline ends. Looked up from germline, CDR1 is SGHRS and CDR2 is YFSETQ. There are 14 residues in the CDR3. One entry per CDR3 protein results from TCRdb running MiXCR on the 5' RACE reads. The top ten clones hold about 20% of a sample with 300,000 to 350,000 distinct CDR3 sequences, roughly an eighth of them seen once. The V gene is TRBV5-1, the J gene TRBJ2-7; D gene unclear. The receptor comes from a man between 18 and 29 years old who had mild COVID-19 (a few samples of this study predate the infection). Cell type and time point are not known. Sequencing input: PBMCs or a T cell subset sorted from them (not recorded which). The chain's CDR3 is CASSLATEGYEQYF. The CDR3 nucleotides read TGCGCCAGCAGCTTGGCCACAGAAGGCTACGAGCAGTACTTC.